This T cell receptor beta chain was documented in a study of T cells in Graves' hyperthyroidism and ophthalmopathy. The study, taken as a whole, reports: The model predicted ophthalmopathy a median roughly six months before onset. Blood also carried most thyroid clonotypes expanded above 0.001.

Researchers took RNA transcripts and amplified the TCR beta CDR3 regions from them. HTBI primers drove first-round RT-PCR of the TCR CDR3. A single record per CDR3 protein comes from TCRdb applying MiXCR to the multiplex PCR reads. This sample has a few hundred thousand distinct CDR3 sequences, with around 15% found just once. Comments on this clonotype: The antigen is not known.

Pregnant or lactating patients were excluded, as were those with uncontrolled infection or other autoimmune disease. The receptor was derived from a young woman with Graves' hyperthyroidism. The sample was blood.

CDR3 nucleotide sequence: TGTGCCAGCAGCCAGATGGGACATATTGGTGAAAAACTGTTTTTT. Its translation is CASSQMGHIGEKLFF. The gene calls are TRBV7-6 and TRBJ1-4; tentative D call: TRBD1 (6 bases). Trimming shortened V by 5 bases and J by 7 bases, and 17 bases separated the two germline ends. Germline values: CDR1 SGHVS, CDR2 FNYEAQ. The length of the CDR3 is 15 residues. Full variable domain (missing parts from reference TRBV7-6 and TRBJ1-4): GAGVSQSPRYKVTKRGQDVALRCDPISGHVSLYWYRQALGQGPEFLTYFNYEAQQDKSGLPNDRFSAERPEGSISTLTIQRTEQRDSAMYRCASSQMGHIGEKLFFGSGTQLSVL.